This TCR beta chain comes out of a study of cytomegalovirus exposure and HLA in healthy donors. V shed 5 bases, J shed 7 bases, and the junction held 13 bases outside the gene matches. Germline V lookup: CDR1 SGHTA, CDR2 FQGNSA. CDR3 length: 15 residues. Profiling relied on immunoSEQ multiplex PCR, and the TCRdb table lists in-frame clones only, not all of them. The sample has more than 65,000 clones, about 92% seen once. The donors were part of the roughly 110-subject validation cohort, which stood apart from the approximately 630-subject first cohort. Study-wide results and caveats: Researchers catalogued around 150 TCR beta chains as cytomegalovirus-associated.

On this clone: Its antigen is as yet unknown.

The genes are TRBV7-2 and TRBJ1-2; 7 bases map to TRBD1. The sequenced material came from PBMCs. This TCR derives from a man aged 18-30 years in good health and CMV-seronegative. In nucleotides, the CDR3 is TGTGCCAGCAGCCCCTACCAGGGGGTAGAGTCTGGCTACACCTTC. This encodes CASSPYQGVESGYTF.